Below, 23 T cell receptor beta chains from the same sample are listed, as sequenced in a study of blood T cell repertoires in COVID-19. Only in-frame clones appear in the TCRdb table, and some are missing; sequencing was by immunoSEQ multiplex PCR. Of over 250,000 clones listed, approximately 85% are singletons. What was sequenced was peripheral blood. Receptor source: a woman in her seventies with acute or convalescent COVID-19.

The chain couples TRBV7-9 to TRBJ2-3, with TRBD1 matching 8 bases. The CDR3 consists of 14 residues. The V gene end was trimmed by 3 bases and the J gene end by 4 bases; junction bases not matched to a gene: 3. The germline CDR1 and CDR2 sequences are SEHNR and FQNEAQ (reference sequence). CDR3 sequence: CASSLTGVSDTQYF. In DNA form, the CDR3 reads TGTGCCAGCAGCTTGACAGGGGTCTCAGATACGCAGTATTTT.

The CDR3 here is CATSRDPAGNQPQHF. CDR3 sequence (DNA): TGTGCCACCAGCAGAGATCCGGCAGGGAATCAGCCCCAGCATTTT. The J gene is TRBJ1-5, the V gene TRBV15, with D tentatively TRBD1 (5 bases). The CDR3 has 15 residues. Between the trimmed V and J ends, which lost 0 bases and 4 bases, there was a span of 10 bases. In germline, CDR1 is LNHNV, CDR2 YYDKDF (reference sequence).

This chain joins TRBV2 and TRBJ1-5; maybe TRBD1 (6 bases). The CDR3 covers 14 residues. CDR1 is SNHLY and CDR2 is FYNNEI in the germline V gene. Deletions cut 4 bases from V and 5 bases from J, with 12 bases between. CDR3 in DNA: TGTGCCAGCAGTGGAACAGGGAAGTATCAGCCCCAGCATTTT. Residues: CASSGTGKYQPQHF.

This chain links TRBV11-1 with TRBJ2-3; TRBD2 aligns across 11 bases. Trimming at V came to 5 bases and at J to 4 bases, leaving 2 bases not matched to a gene. The CDR3 is made up of 14 amino acids. CDR1 is SGHAT and CDR2 is FQDESV in the germline V gene (reference sequence). Here the CDR3 reads CASSPGLAADTQYF. In DNA, the CDR3 is TGTGCCAGCAGCCCGGGACTAGCGGCAGATACGCAGTATTTT.

J is TRBJ2-1 and V is TRBV29-1; D is perhaps TRBD2 (6 bases). The germline V gene encodes CDR1 SQVTM and CDR2 ANQGSEA. The CDR3 totals 16 residues. Trimming removed 3 bases at V and 1 base at J, with 16 bases between. CDR3 protein: CSVEGSPLASYNEQFF. The CDR3 bases are TGCAGCGTTGAGGGATCCCCGCTAGCGTCCTACAATGAGCAGTTCTTC.

CDR3 nucleotides: TGTGCCAGCAGCGTAGACGGTAATCCGTACAATGAGCAGTTCTTC. It codes for CASSVDGNPYNEQFF. This rearrangement joins TRBV9 to TRBJ2-1, with D hard to call. V lost 0 bases to trimming and J lost 4 bases, with 11 bases between them. The CDR3 consists of 15 residues. Germline V gene sequence: CDR1 SGDLS, CDR2 YYNGEE.

The chain carries TRBV6-1 and TRBJ1-2; perhaps TRBD1 as D (5 bases). Germline V gene sequence: CDR1 MNHNS, CDR2 SASEGT. This CDR3 comprises 15 residues. Trimming cost V 1 base and J 4 bases, with 13 bases left between them. The CDR3 nucleotides are TGTGCCAGCAGTGAAGAGGCCCGGGGGTCCTATGGCTACACCTTC. Translated, it gives CASSEEARGSYGYTF.

V and J are TRBV2 and TRBJ1-1; D is unresolved. This CDR3 is 12 amino acids long. V gave up 4 bases and J gave up 11 bases, with 14 bases separating them. Germline-derived CDR1 and CDR2 are SNHLY and FYNNEI. The CDR3 here is CASSGEGIGAFF. In DNA, the CDR3 is TGTGCCAGCAGTGGGGAGGGAATCGGGGCTTTCTTT.

The CDR3 sequence: CASSQGQGTDTQYF. The CDR3 DNA follows: TGCGCCAGCAGCCAGGGACAGGGCACAGATACGCAGTATTTT. The chain links TRBV5-1 to TRBJ2-3; 8 bases match TRBD1. This CDR3 region has 14 residues. Germline CDR1 reads SGHRS; CDR2 reads YFSETQ. V dropped 4 bases and J dropped 1; count of bases not matched to a gene: 2.

As to this clone: This CDR3 is also generated by other DNA sequences in the sample. The rearrangement joins TRBV18 to TRBJ1-1; D is undetermined. CDR3 length: 13 amino acids. The germline gives CDR1 KGHSH, CDR2 LQKENI. V gave up 3 bases and J gave up 4 bases, with 9 bases separating them. The CDR3 sequence: CASSPVRGTEAFF. DNA for the CDR3: TGTGCCAGCTCACCGGTCCGGGGCACTGAAGCTTTCTTT.

This clone is a singleton in its sample. V and J are TRBV7-9 and TRBJ1-1, with D hard to call. V lost 4 bases, J lost 8 bases, and 8 bases lay in between. The V gene's germline CDR1 is SEHNR and CDR2 FQNEAQ (reference sequence). The CDR3 runs to 11 residues. The CDR3 reads CASSSGTEAFF. For the CDR3, the DNA is TGTGCCAGCAGCTCGGGAACCGAAGCTTTCTTT.

The chain carries TRBV5-4 and TRBJ2-5; TRBD2 agrees at 9 bases. The CDR3 runs 14 residues. With 7 bases clipped from V and 5 bases from J, the junction kept 9 bases outside the gene matches. The germline CDR1 and CDR2 sequences are SGHNT and YYREEE (reference sequence). Here the CDR3 DNA reads TGTGCCAGCGGACGCGGGGGGGCTTACGAGACCCAGTACTTC. Protein product: CASGRGGAYETQYF.

J is TRBJ1-4 and V is TRBV4-2, with D possibly matching TRBD1 (5 bases). The germline V gene encodes CDR1 LGHNA and CDR2 YNFKEQ. Trimming left V 4 bases short and J 8 bases short, with 17 bases between. This CDR3 region has 15 residues. The CDR3 nucleotides read TGTGCCAGCAGCCCGGACGACAGTCGGCCCGAAAAACTGTTTTTT. Its translation: CASSPDDSRPEKLFF.

The chain joins TRBV5-6 to TRBJ1-2, with 8 bases fitting TRBD1. Germline CDR1 SGHDT, CDR2 YYEEEE. The junction had 6 bases not matched to a gene; V was cut back by 4 bases and J by 7 bases. The CDR3 runs to 13 residues. The DNA of the CDR3 is TGTGCCAGCAGCCTTCAGGGGGCGCCTGGCTACACCTTC. Translation gives CASSLQGAPGYTF.

V usage is TRBV5-1 and J usage is TRBJ2-7, with 12 bases fitting TRBD2. This CDR3 is built from 14 residues. The germline V gene encodes CDR1 SGHRS and CDR2 YFSETQ. Trimming at V came to 4 bases and at J to 4 bases, leaving 3 bases not matched to a gene. CDR3 region: CASSGGLAGYEQYF. CDR3 sequence (DNA): TGCGCCAGCAGCGGGGGACTAGCGGGTTACGAGCAGTACTTC.

This rearrangement joins TRBV6-5 to TRBJ2-1; D possibly corresponds to TRBD2 (7 bases). Germline V gene data show CDR1 as MNHEY and CDR2 as SVGAGI. The CDR3 runs to 15 residues. V shed 7 bases and J shed 4 bases, with 17 bases lying between them. CDR3 amino acids: CASTTYGGRYNEQFF. The CDR3, as DNA: TGTGCCAGCACTACCTACGGGGGGCGGTACAATGAGCAGTTCTTC.

The gene calls are TRBV24-1 and TRBJ1-6; D gene uncertain. This CDR3 has 17 amino acids. The V gene's germline CDR1 is KGHDR and CDR2 SFDVKD. Trimming removed 9 bases at V and 9 bases at J, with 26 bases between. This CDR3 is CATSRRGFPTIISPLHF. CDR3 nucleotides: TGTGCCACCTCCCGGAGAGGGTTCCCAACCATAATTTCACCCCTCCACTTT.

In nucleotides, the CDR3 is TGCGCCAGCAGCTTATCCGGACGGGATGAAGCTTTCTTT. This codes for CASSLSGRDEAFF. The chain has TRBV5-1 and TRBJ1-1; D is ambiguous. V was trimmed by 2 bases and J by 7 bases, leaving 12 bases between them. Per the germline V gene, CDR1 is SGHRS and CDR2 is YFSETQ. The CDR3 runs to 13 residues.

This chain joins TRBV5-4 and TRBJ2-5; D perhaps matches TRBD2 (7 bases). Germline V gives CDR1 SGHNT, CDR2 YYREEE (reference sequence). This CDR3 contains 14 residues. Trimming cost V 5 bases and J 4 bases, with 15 bases left between them. In nucleotides, the CDR3 is TGTGCCAGCAGAGGGGGGGGCGCGGGAGAGACCCAGTACTTC. It encodes CASRGGGAGETQYF.

The chain joins TRBV11-2 to TRBJ2-5; D might be TRBD2 (5 bases). Germline CDR1 reads SGHAT; CDR2 reads FQNNGV. Trimming took off 5 bases at V and 2 bases at J, with 9 bases between the two ends. This CDR3 has 13 amino acids. The DNA for the CDR3 is TGTGCCAGCAGCCCCGGGGTGCAAGAGACCCAGTACTTC. It translates to CASSPGVQETQYF. Using reference TRBV11-2 and TRBJ2-5 for the parts outside the CDR3, the full variable domain is EAGVAQSPRYKIIEKRQSVAFWCNPISGHATLYWYQQILGQGPKLLIQFQNNGVVDDSQLPKDRFSAERLKGVDSTLKIQPAKLEDSAVYLCASSPGVQETQYFGPGTRLLVL.

This clone was detected only a few times. The rearrangement uses TRBV2 and TRBJ1-1, with D possibly TRBD1 on 6 matching bases. The V end was cut by 4 bases, the J end by 4 bases, with 16 bases between. CDR1 and CDR2 (germline): SNHLY, FYNNEI. The CDR3 runs to 15 residues. The CDR3 here is CASSGRQVSSTEAFF. Here the CDR3 DNA reads TGTGCCAGCAGTGGGCGACAGGTGTCGTCCACTGAAGCTTTCTTT. The full variable domain, with the rest looked up from reference TRBV2 and TRBJ1-1, is EPEVTQTPSHQVTQMGQEVILRCVPISNHLYFYWYRQILGQKVEFLVSFYNNEISEKSEIFDDQFSVERPDGSNFTLKIRSTKLEDSAMYFCASSGRQVSSTEAFFGQGTRLTVV.

This clone was counted only a few times. V is TRBV2 and J is TRBJ1-2; the D gene is possibly TRBD1 (6 bases). The germline V gene has CDR1 SNHLY and CDR2 FYNNEI. The ends were cut back, 0 bases at V and 6 bases at J, with 17 bases in the middle. The CDR3 extends over 16 amino acids. CDR3 protein: CASSEAEQGILDGYTF. CDR3 DNA sequence: TGTGCCAGCAGTGAAGCTGAGCAGGGGATACTAGATGGCTACACCTTC.

The chain carries TRBV27 and TRBJ1-5; 11 nucleotides line up with TRBD1. In germline, CDR1 is MNHEY, CDR2 SMNVEV (reference sequence). J gave up 5 bases and V 5 bases, and 17 bases lay outside the gene matches. CDR3 length: 19 amino acids. The CDR3, as DNA: TGTGCCAGCAGTCTAAAGGGACAGGGGGTAAGGCTGCGGGATCAGCCCCAGCATTTT. This translates into CASSLKGQGVRLRDQPQHF.